This T cell receptor (beta chain) was captured in a study of shared clonotypes between healthy human individuals. Of note for this clone: Its antigen remains unknown.

Notes on the study in general: Donors were few, which limited the genetic and exposure-history diversity represented.

Germline assignment: CDR1 MGHRA and CDR2 YSYEKL. There are 12 residues in the CDR3. Deletions cut 4 bases from V and 8 bases from J, with 11 bases between. The team ran DNA from unsorted PBMCs on ten immunoSEQ deep assay plates for sequencing. TCRdb's copy holds only in-frame clones and misses some; the assay was immunoSEQ multiplex PCR. The sample includes roughly 510,000 clones, 75% to 80% of them seen just once. This sequence joins TRBV4-1 and TRBJ1-2; D not certain. The sample was PBMCs. This TCR was recovered from a woman aged 40 to 50 in good health. Some clones in this sample may be carry-over from other donors' samples. The CDR3 DNA reads as TGCGCCAGCAGCCGAGACATGAGGGGCTACACCTTC. This gives the protein CASSRDMRGYTF.